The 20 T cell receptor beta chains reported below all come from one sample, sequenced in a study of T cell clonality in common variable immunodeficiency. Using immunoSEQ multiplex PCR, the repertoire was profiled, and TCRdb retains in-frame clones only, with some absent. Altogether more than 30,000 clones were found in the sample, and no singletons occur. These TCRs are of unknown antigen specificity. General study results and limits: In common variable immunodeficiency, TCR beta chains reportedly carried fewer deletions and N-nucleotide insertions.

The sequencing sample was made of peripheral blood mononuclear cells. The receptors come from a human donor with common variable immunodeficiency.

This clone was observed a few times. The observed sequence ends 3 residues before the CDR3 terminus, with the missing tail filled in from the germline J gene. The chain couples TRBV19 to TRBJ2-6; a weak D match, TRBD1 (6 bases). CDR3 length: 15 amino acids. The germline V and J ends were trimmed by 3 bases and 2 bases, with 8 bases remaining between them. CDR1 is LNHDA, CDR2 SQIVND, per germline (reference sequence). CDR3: CASSMTGAGANVLTF. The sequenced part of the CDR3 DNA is TGTGCCAGTAGTATGACAGGCGCTGGGGCCAACGTC. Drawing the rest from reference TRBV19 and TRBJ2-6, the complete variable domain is DGGITQSPKYLFRKEGQNVTLSCEQNLNHDAMYWYRQDPGQGLRLIYYSQIVNDFQKGDIAEGYSVSREKKESFPLTVTSAQKNPTAFYLCASSMTGAGANVLTFGAGSRLTVL.

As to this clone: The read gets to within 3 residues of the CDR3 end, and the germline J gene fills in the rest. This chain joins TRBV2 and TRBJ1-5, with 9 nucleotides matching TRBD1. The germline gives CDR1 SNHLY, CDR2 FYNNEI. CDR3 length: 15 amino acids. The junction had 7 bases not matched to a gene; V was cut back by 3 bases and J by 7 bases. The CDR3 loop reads CASSDGQGIWQPQHF. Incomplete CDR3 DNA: TGTGCCAGCAGTGACGGACAGGGGATTTGGCAGCCC. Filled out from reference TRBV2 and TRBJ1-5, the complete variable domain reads EPEVTQTPSHQVTQMGQEVILRCVPISNHLYFYWYRQILGQKVEFLVSFYNNEISEKSEIFDDQFSVERPDGSNFTLKIRSTKLEDSAMYFCASSDGQGIWQPQHFGDGTRLSIL.

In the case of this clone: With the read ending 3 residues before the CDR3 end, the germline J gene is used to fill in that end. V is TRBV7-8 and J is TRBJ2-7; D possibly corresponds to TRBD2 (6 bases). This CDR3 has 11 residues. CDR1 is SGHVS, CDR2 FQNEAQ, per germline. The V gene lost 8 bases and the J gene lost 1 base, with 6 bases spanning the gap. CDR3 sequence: CASGGSYEQYF. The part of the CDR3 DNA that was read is TGTGCCAGCGGGGGGTCCTACGAG. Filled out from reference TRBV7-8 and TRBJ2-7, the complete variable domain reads GAGVSQSPRYKVAKRGQDVALRCDPISGHVSLFWYQQALGQGPEFLTYFQNEAQLDKSGLPSDRFFAERPEGSVSTLKIQRTQQEDSAVYLCASGGSYEQYFGPGTRLTVT.

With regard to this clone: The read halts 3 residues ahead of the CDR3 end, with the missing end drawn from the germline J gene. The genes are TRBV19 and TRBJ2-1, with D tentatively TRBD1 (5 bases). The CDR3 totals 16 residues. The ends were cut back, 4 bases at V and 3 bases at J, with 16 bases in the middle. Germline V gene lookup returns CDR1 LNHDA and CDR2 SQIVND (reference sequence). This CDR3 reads CASSTHTGSNYNEQFF. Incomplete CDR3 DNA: TGTGCCAGTAGTACGCATACAGGATCTAACTACAATGAG. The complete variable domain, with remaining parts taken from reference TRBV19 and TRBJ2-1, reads DGGITQSPKYLFRKEGQNVTLSCEQNLNHDAMYWYRQDPGQGLRLIYYSQIVNDFQKGDIAEGYSVSREKKESFPLTVTSAQKNPTAFYLCASSTHTGSNYNEQFFGPGTRLTVL.

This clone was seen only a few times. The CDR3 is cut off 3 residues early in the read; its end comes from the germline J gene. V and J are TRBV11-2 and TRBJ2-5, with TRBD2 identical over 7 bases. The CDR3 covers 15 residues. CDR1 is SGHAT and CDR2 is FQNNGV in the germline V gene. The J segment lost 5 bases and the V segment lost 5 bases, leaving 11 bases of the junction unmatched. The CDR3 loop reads CASSPQMGGTETQYF. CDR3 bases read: TGTGCCAGCAGCCCACAGATGGGGGGGACGGAGACC.

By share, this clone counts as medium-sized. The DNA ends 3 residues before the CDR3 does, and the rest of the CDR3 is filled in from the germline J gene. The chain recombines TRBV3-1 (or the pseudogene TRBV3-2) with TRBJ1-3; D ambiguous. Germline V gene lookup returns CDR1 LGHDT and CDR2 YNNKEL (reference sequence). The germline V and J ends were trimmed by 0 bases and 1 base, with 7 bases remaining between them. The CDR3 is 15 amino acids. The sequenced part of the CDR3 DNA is TGTGCCAGCAGCCAAGATGTATTATCTGGAAACACC. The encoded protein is CASSQDVLSGNT. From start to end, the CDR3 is CASSQDVLSGNTIYF.

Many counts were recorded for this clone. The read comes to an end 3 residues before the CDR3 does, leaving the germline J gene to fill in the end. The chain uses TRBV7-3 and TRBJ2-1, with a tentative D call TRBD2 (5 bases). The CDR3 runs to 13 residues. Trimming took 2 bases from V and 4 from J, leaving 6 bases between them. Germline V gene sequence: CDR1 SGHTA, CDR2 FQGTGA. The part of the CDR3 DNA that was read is TGTGCCAGCAGCTTAGGACTGTACAATGAG. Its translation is CASSLGLYNE. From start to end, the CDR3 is CASSLGLYNEQFF.

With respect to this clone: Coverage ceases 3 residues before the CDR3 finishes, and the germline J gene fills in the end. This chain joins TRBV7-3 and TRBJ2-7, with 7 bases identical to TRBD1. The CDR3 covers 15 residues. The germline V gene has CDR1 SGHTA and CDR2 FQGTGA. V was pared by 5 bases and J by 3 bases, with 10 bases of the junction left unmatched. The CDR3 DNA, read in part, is TGTGCCAGCAGCATCCGGGACAGAAGATTCTACGAG. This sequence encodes CASSIRDRRFYE. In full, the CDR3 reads CASSIRDRRFYEQYF. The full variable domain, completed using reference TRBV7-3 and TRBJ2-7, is GAGVSQTPSNKVTEKGKYVELRCDPISGHTALYWYRQSLGQGPEFLIYFQGTGAADDSGLPNDRFFAVRPEGSVSTLKIQRTERGDSAVYLCASSIRDRRFYEQYFGPGTRLTVT.

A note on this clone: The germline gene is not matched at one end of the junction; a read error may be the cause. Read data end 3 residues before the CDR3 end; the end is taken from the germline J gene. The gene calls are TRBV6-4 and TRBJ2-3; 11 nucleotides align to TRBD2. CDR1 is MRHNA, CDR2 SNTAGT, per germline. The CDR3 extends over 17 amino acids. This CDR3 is CASSDYALAGGTDTQYF. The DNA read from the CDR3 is TGTGCCAGCAGCGACTACGCACTAGCGGGGGGCACAGATACG.

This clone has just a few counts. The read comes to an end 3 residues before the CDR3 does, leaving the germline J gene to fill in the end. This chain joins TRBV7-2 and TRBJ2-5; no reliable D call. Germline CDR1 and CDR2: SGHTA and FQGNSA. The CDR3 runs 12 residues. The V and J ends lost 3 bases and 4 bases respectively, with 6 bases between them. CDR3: CASSFVRETQYF. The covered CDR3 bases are TGTGCCAGCAGCTTTGTCCGAGAGACC.

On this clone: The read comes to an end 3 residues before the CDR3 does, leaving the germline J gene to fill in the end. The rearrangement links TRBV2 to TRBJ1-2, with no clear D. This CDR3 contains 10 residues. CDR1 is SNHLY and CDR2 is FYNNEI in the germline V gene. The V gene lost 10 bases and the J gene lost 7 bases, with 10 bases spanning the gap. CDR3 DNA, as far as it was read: TGTGCCAAGCGAATAGTTGGC. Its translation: CAKRIVG. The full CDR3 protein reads CAKRIVGYTF. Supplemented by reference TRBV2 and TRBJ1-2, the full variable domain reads EPEVTQTPSHQVTQMGQEVILRCVPISNHLYFYWYRQILGQKVEFLVSFYNNEISEKSEIFDDQFSVERPDGSNFTLKIRSTKLEDSAMYFCAKRIVGYTFGSGTRLTVV.

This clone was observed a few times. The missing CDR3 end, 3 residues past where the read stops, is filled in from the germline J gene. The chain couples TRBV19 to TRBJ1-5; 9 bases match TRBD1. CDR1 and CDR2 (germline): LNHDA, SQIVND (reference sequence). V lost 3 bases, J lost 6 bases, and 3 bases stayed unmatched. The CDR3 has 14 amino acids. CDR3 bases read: TGTGCCAGTAGTATTAGACAGGGGGGTCAGCCC. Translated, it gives CASSIRQGGQP. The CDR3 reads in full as CASSIRQGGQPQHF.

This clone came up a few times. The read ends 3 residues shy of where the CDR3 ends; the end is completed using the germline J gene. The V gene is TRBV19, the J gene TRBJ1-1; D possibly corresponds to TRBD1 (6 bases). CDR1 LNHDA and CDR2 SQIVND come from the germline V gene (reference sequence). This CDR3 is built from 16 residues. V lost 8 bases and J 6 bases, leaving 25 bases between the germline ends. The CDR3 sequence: CASAALTGTPKSEAFF. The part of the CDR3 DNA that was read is TGTGCCAGTGCCGCACTAACCGGGACACCGAAATCTGAA.

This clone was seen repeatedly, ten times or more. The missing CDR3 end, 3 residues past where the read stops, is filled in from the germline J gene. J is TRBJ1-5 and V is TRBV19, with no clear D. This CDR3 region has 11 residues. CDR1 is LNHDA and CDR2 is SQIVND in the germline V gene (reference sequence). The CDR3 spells CASSIGQPQHF. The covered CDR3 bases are TGTGCCAGTAGTATAGGGCAACCC.

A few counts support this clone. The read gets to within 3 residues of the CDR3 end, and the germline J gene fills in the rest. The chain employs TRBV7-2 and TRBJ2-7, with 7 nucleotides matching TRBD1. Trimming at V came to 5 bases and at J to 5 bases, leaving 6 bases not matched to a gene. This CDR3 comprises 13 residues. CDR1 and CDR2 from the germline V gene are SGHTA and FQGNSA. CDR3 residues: CASSPGTANEQYF. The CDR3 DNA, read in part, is TGTGCCAGCAGCCCCGGGACAGCCAACGAG.

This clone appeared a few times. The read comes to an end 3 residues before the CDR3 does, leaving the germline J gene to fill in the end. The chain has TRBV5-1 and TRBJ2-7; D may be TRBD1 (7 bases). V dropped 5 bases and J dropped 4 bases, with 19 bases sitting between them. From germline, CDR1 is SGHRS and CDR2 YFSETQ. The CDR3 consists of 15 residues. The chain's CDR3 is CASSRRLDREYEQYF. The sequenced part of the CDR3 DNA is TGCGCCAGCAGTCGTCGACTAGACAGGGAGTACGAG.

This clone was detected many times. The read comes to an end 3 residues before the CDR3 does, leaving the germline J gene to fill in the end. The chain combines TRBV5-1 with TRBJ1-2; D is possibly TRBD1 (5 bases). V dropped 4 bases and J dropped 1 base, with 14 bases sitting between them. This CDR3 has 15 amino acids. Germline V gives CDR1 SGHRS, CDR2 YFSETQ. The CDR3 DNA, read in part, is TGCGCCAGCAGCAACCATGGGGGGATTAACTATGGC. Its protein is CASSNHGGINYG. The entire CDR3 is CASSNHGGINYGYTF.

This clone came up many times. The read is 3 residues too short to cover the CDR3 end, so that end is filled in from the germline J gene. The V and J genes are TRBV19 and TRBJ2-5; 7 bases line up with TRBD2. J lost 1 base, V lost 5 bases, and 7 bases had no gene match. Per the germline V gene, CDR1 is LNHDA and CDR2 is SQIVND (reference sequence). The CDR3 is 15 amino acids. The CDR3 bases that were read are TGTGCCAGTAGTCGGGCTAGCGGCTTCCAAGAGACC. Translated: CASSRASGFQET. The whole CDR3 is CASSRASGFQETQYF.

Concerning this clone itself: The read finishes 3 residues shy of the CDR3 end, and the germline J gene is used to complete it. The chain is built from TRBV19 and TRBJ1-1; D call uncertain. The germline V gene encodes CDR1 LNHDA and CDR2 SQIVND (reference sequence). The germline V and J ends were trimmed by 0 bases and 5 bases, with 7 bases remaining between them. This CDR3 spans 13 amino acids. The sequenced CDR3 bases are TGTGCCAGTAGTATAGAGCGCTTTACTGAA. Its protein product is CASSIERFTE. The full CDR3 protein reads CASSIERFTEAFF.

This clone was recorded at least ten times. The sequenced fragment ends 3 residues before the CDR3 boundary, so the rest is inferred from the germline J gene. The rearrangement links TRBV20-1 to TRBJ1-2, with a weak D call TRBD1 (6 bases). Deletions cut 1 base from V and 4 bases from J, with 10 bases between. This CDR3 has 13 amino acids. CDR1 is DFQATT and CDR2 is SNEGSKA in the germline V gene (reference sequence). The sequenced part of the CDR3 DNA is TGCAGTGCTAGAGTAGGACAGACCTATGGC. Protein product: CSARVGQTYG. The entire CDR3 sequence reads CSARVGQTYGYTF.